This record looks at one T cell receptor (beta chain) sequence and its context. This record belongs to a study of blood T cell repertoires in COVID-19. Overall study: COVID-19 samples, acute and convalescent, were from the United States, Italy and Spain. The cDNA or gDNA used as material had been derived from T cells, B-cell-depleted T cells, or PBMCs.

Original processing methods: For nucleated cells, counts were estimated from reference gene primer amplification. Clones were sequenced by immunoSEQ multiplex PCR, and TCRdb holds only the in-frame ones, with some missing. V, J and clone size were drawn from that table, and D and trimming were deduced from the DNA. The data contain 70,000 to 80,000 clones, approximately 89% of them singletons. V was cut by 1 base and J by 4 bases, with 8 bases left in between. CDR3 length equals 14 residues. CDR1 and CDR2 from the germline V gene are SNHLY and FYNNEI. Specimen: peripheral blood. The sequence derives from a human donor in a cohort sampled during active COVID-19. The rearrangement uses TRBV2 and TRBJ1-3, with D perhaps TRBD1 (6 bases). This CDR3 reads CASSEVRGGNTIYF. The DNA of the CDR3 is TGTGCCAGCAGTGAAGTCAGGGGAGGAAACACCATATATTTT.